The clone carrying this T cell receptor beta chain was seen repeatedly, ten times or more. MiXCR was run by TCRdb on the 5' RACE reads, yielding one entry per CDR3 protein. The table has a few thousand distinct CDR3 sequences, about 16% seen once. Indicated time point: sample taken at primary tumor resection. The authors sequenced whole RNA from tumor, nontumor lung or frozen PBMC without sorting. Samples were donated by 72 untreated early-stage non-small cell lung cancer patients. The CDR3 covers 15 residues. The V gene's germline CDR1 is SQVTM and CDR2 ANQGSEA. Trimming stripped 7 bases from V and 4 bases from J, with 21 bases between. The entry originates in a study of spatial heterogeneity in lung cancer. Overall study context: On average, each unique TCR and UMI combination appeared more than ten times in raw reads.

The sample in question was PBMCs, obtained at surgery. The chain is built from TRBV29-1 and TRBJ2-3; D might be TRBD1 or TRBD2, each matching 5 bases. The clonotype was recovered from a male donor with early-stage non-small cell lung cancer. The CDR3 bases are TGCAGCGGGGGCCCAGGGAGAGCAGAAGCAGATACGCAGTATTTT. This encodes CSGGPGRAEADTQYF.